Presented here are 10 T cell receptor beta chains from one specimen sequenced in a study of shared clonotypes between healthy human individuals. Measured with immunoSEQ multiplex PCR; TCRdb has only the in-frame clones, and not every one. Of a few million clones in the sample, around nine tenths were seen once. The sample consisted of naive CD4+ T cells sorted from blood. Regarding subset: CD45RA+ positively selected. These receptors were obtained from a man aged 18 to 30 in good health.

A single count supports this clone. V usage is TRBV10-3 and J usage is TRBJ2-2; D tentatively fits TRBD1 or TRBD2 (6 bases each). The CDR3 is 14 residues long. CDR1 and CDR2 from the germline V gene are ENHRY and SYGVKD. The ends were cut back, 7 bases at V and 5 bases at J, with 14 bases in the middle. CDR3 in DNA: TGTGCCATCACTTTAGGGGGGAAGACCGGGGAGCTGTTTTTT. Translation gives CAITLGGKTGELFF.

This chain links TRBV5-1 with TRBJ1-2; 8 nucleotides line up with TRBD1. The CDR3 is made up of 17 amino acids. Germline V gene lookup returns CDR1 SGHRS and CDR2 YFSETQ. J was trimmed by 0 bases and V by 5 bases; bases with no gene match: 12. This CDR3 reads CASRPGQGRSTNYGYTF. The CDR3 nucleotides are TGCGCCAGCAGACCCGGACAGGGACGCTCGACTAACTATGGCTACACCTTC. Drawing the rest from reference TRBV5-1 and TRBJ1-2, the complete variable domain is KAGVTQTPRYLIKTRGQQVTLSCSPISGHRSVSWYQQTPGQGLQFLFEYFSETQRNKGNFPGRFSGRQFSNSRSEMNVSTLELGDSALYLCASRPGQGRSTNYGYTFGSGTRLTVV.

There are a few counts of this clone. Other DNA sequences in the same sample also yield this CDR3. V gene TRBV30 combines with J gene TRBJ2-6; D is uncertain. The CDR3 consists of 12 residues. Trimming left V 1 base short and J 3 bases short, with 1 base between. Looked up from germline, CDR1 is GTSNPN and CDR2 is SVGIG (reference sequence). In nucleotides, the CDR3 is TGTGCCTGGAGTGGTGGGGCCAACGTCCTGACTTTC. Protein sequence: CAWSGGANVLTF.

V and J are TRBV10-1 and TRBJ1-2; a weak D match, TRBD1 (6 bases). The CDR3 sequence is 11 residues long. The germline V gene has CDR1 WNHNN and CDR2 SYGVQD (reference sequence). V lost 6 bases and J 8 bases, leaving 10 bases between the germline ends. CDR3 sequence (DNA): TGCGCCAGCAGACAGGGTTGGGGCTACACCTTC. It codes for CASRQGWGYTF.

The chain's CDR3 is CASSENGGMGTEAFF. The CDR3 bases are TGTGCCAGCAGTGAAAACGGAGGCATGGGGACTGAAGCTTTCTTT. The chain uses TRBV2 and TRBJ1-1; no clear D. The germline V gene has CDR1 SNHLY and CDR2 FYNNEI. The CDR3 length is 15 residues. V was clipped by 2 bases and J by 5 bases, with 15 bases between them.

The chain recombines TRBV6-5 with TRBJ1-6; 7 bases are shared with TRBD1. CDR3 length: 14 amino acids. Germline values: CDR1 MNHEY, CDR2 SVGAGI. With V trimmed by 7 bases and J by 5 bases, 5 bases remained unmatched. CDR3 sequence reads: CASTTTGHNSPLHF. The CDR3 DNA reads as TGTGCCAGCACCACGACAGGGCATAATTCACCCCTCCACTTT.

The CDR3 DNA follows: TGTGCCAGCAGGAGCGGACAGGGAAATAGCTACGAGCAGTACTTC. Translation: CASRSGQGNSYEQYF. The rearrangement joins TRBV2 to TRBJ2-7; 8 bases match TRBD1. Germline V gives CDR1 SNHLY, CDR2 FYNNEI. J gave up 3 bases and V 6 bases, and 10 bases lay outside the gene matches. This CDR3 region has 15 residues.

The chain is built from TRBV6-6 and TRBJ2-5, with D tentatively TRBD1 or TRBD2 (5 bases each). Germline V gene sequence: CDR1 MNHNY, CDR2 SVGAGI (reference sequence). The V gene lost 5 bases and the J gene lost 4 bases, with 11 bases spanning the gap. CDR3 length: 13 residues. This CDR3 reads CASSLGDPETQYF. The CDR3 nucleotides read TGTGCCAGCAGTCTTGGGGACCCAGAGACCCAGTACTTC.

A word on this clone: The same CDR3 is also encoded by other DNA sequences in this sample. The chain joins TRBV6-5 to TRBJ2-7, with D possibly called TRBD1 or TRBD2 (5 bases each). V was clipped by 6 bases and J by 0 bases, with 9 bases between them. The V gene's germline CDR1 is MNHEY and CDR2 SVGAGI. This CDR3 is 13 amino acids long. The CDR3 is CASRGPSSYEQYF. CDR3 sequence (DNA): TGTGCCAGCAGGGGACCTTCCTCCTACGAGCAGTACTTC.

This rearrangement joins TRBV6-5 to TRBJ1-5; 9 positions match TRBD1. The CDR3 covers 13 residues. The germline V gene encodes CDR1 MNHEY and CDR2 SVGAGI. The ends lost 8 bases at V and 4 bases at J; junction bases unmatched: 3. The chain's CDR3 is CASQQGANQPQHF. CDR3 nucleotide sequence: TGTGCCAGCCAACAGGGGGCAAATCAGCCCCAGCATTTT.